The sequence of this T cell receptor (beta chain) was determined in a study of T cells in Graves' hyperthyroidism and ophthalmopathy. The CDR3 runs 15 residues. Germline V CDR1 and CDR2: ENHRY, SYGVKD. V dropped 3 bases and J dropped 0 bases, with 11 bases sitting between them. What was amplified from RNA transcripts were TCR beta CDR3 regions. HTBI primers drove first-round RT-PCR of the TCR CDR3. Via MiXCR, TCRdb re-called the multiplex PCR reads, giving one row per CDR3 protein. This repertoire shows roughly 520,000 distinct CDR3 sequences, approximately 25% found once; its top ten account for about 10%. This clonotype occurred many times. Uncontrolled infection, other autoimmune disease, pregnancy or lactation disqualified patients from enrolment. The PBMCs were taken from over 9.5 ml of fresh peripheral blood.

The sequencing input was blood. V and J are TRBV10-3 and TRBJ1-2; TRBD1 might be the D (6 bases). This TCR was sampled from a woman younger than 45 with Graves' ophthalmopathy. CDR3 nucleotides: TGTGCCATCAGTGACGGACAGTGGGCTAACTATGGCTACACCTTC. As protein: CAISDGQWANYGYTF.